This TCR beta chain was profiled in a study of Ad26.COV2.S vaccination and SARS-CoV-2 variants. About the study: The donor was enrolled in the Ad26.COV2.S arm of the COV1001 trial.

Sequencing used immunoSEQ multiplex PCR; TCRdb keeps in-frame clones, though not all of them. This table holds some 340,000 clones, around 84% found once. Sample treatment: roughly 20 received Ad26.COV2.S at low or high dose, single or two shots; 5 received placebo; per-sample allocation not given. Day 63 after the first vaccine or placebo injection was the time point for sampling. The trim removed 3 bases at V and 1 base at J, leaving 12 bases unmatched. The germline V gene encodes CDR1 SGHTA and CDR2 FQGNSA. The CDR3 sequence is 19 residues long. This clone was seen only once. This specimen consisted of peripheral blood, obtained in a trial of Ad26.COV2.S vaccine versus placebo. The rearrangement links TRBV7-2 to TRBJ2-1; 10 bases match TRBD2. This TCR came from a person aged 18-65 years who received the Ad26.COV2.S COVID-19 vaccine or a placebo. The CDR3 loop reads CASSFVAGGRGGSYNEQFF. CDR3 DNA sequence: TGTGCCAGCAGCTTTGTAGCGGGGGGCCGGGGCGGGTCCTACAATGAGCAGTTCTTC.